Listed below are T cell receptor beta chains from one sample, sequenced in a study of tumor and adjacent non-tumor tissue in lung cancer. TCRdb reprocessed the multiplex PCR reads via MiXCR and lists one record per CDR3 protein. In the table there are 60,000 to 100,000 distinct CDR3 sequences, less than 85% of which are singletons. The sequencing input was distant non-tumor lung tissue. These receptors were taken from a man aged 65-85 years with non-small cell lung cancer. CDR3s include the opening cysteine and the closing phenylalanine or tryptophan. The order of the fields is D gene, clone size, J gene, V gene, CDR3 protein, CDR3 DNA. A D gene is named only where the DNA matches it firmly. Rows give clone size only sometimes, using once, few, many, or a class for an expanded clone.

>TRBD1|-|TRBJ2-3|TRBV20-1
CSVRKTGGTVYTQYF
TGCAGTGTTAGAAAGACAGGGGGTACAGTATATACGCAGTATTTT
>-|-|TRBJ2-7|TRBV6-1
CASSEAGGMREQYF
TGTGCCAGCAGTGAAGCGGGGGGAATGAGGGAGCAGTACTTC
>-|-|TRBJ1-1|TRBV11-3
CASSFRDETLNTEVFF
TGTGCCAGCAGCTTCCGGGACGAAACCCTGAATACTGAAGTTTTCTTT
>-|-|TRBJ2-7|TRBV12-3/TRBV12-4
CVSNSTSRRPYEQYF
TGTGTCAGCAATTCCACTAGCAGGAGGCCCTACGAGCAGTACTTC
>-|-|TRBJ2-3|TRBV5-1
CASSLDLSDTQYF
TGCGCCAGCAGCTTGGACCTGAGCGATACGCAGTATTTT
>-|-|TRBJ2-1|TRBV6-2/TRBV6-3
CACSRGGPGINEQLF
TGTGCCTGCAGTCGGGGTGGGCCAGGGATCAATGAGCAGTTATTC
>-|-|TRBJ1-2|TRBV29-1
CSALPYLGPYNYGYTF
TGCAGCGCTCTCCCCTACCTGGGACCTTATAACTATGGCTACACCTTC
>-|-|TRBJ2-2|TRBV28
CASSLTGANTGELFF
TGTGCCAGCAGTTTAACCGGGGCGAACACCGGGGAGCTGTTTTTT
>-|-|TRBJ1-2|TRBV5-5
CASNLGARGLYGYTF
TGTGCCAGCAACTTAGGGGCCCGCGGCCTCTATGGATACACCTTC
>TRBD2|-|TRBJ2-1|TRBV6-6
CASSIPGLAGGVGEQFF
TGTGCCAGCAGTATCCCGGGACTAGCTGGAGGCGTAGGTGAGCAGTTCTTC
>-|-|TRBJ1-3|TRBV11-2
CARSLVGSGDTIYF
TGTGCCAGAAGCTTAGTGGGATCCGGGGACACCATATATTTT
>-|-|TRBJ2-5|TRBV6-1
CANSESAAGWETQYF
TGTGCCAACAGTGAAAGCGCTGCGGGGTGGGAGACCCAATACTTC
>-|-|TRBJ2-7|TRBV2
CASREDKISYEQYF
TGTGCCAGCAGGGAGGACAAGATCTCCTACGAGCAGTACTTC
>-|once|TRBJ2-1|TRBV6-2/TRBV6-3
CANSRGQSYNEQFF
TGTGCCAACAGCAGAGGACAGTCCTATAATGAGCAGTTCTTC
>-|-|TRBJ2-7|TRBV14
CASSTFWDNGYEQYF
TGTGCCAGCAGCACGTTCTGGGACAATGGCTACGAGCAGTACTTC
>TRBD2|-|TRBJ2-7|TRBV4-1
CTSSRTQAGERDEHYF
TGCACCAGCAGCCGGACACAAGCGGGAGAGAGGGACGAGCATTACTTC
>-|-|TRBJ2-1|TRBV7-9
CASSENQALYSYNEQFF
TGTGCCAGCAGCGAAAACCAGGCTCTTTACTCCTACAATGAGCAGTTCTTC
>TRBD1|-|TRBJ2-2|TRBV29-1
CSLDGQGDTGELFF
TGCAGCCTCGACGGACAGGGCGACACCGGGGAGTTGTTTTTT
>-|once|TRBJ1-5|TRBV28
CASSKSHGPYRNQPQHF
TGTGCCAGCAGCAAGAGCCACGGGCCCTATAGAAATCAGCCACAGCATTTT
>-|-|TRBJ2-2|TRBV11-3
CASSLEGTGELSF
TGTGCCAGCAGCTTGGAGGGCACCGGGGAGCTGTCTTTT
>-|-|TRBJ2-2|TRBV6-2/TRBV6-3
CANSLGTRDTGELFF
TGTGCCAACAGTCTCGGGACAAGGGACACCGGGGAGCTGTTTTTT
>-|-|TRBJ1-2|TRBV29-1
CSVETLERGYTF
TGCAGCGTTGAAACCCTGGAACGTGGCTACACCTTC
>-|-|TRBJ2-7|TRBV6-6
CASSYLERVRLTYEQYF
TGTGCCAGCAGTTACCTTGAACGGGTCAGGCTAACCTACGAGCAGTACTTC
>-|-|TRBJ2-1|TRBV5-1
CANSMEGRKEGEQFF
TGCGCCAACAGCATGGAGGGACGAAAGGAGGGAGAGCAGTTCTTC
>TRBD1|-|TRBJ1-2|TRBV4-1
CASSFGTDNYGYIF
TGCGCCAGCAGCTTCGGGACAGATAACTATGGCTACATCTTC
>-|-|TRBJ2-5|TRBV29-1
CSVADRSQEIQHF
TGCAGCGTGGCCGATAGGTCCCAAGAGATCCAGCACTTC
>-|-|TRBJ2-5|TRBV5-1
CASSLSGTQETQYF
TGCGCCAGCAGCTTGTCAGGGACCCAAGAGACCCAGTACTTC
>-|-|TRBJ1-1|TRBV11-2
CASNLVISDKPLF
TGTGCCAGCAACTTAGTGATATCCGATAAACCTTTATTT
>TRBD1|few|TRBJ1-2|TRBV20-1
CSAPDRDRDTNYGYTF
TGCAGTGCCCCAGACAGGGACCGAGACACTAACTATGGCTACACCTTC
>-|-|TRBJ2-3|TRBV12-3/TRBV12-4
CASRGNTDTQYF
TGTGCTAGCCGGGGGAACACAGATACGCAGTATTTT
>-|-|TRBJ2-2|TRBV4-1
CASKLGQGGTGELFF
TGCGCCAGCAAACTCGGACAGGGAGGGACCGGGGAGCTGTTTTTT
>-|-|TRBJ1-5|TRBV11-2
CDSSLEGREGQPQHF
TGTGACAGTAGCTTAGAGGGCAGGGAGGGTCAGCCCCAGCATTTT
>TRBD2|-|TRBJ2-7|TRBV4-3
CASSQEMGLAGPDCSYEQYF
TGTGCCAGCAGCCAAGAAATGGGACTAGCGGGTCCCGACTGCTCCTACGAGCAATACTTC
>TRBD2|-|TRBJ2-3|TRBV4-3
CASSQGASGREDTQYF
TGCGCTAGTAGCCAAGGGGCTAGCGGGAGAGAAGATACGCAGTATTTT
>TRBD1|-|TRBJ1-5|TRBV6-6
CASSYFGWGQNSNQSHDF
TGTGCCAGCAGTTACTTCGGGTGGGGACAGAATAGCAATCAGTCCCATGATTTT
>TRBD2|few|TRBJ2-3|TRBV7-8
CASSILAGGVDTQYF
TGTGCCAGCAGCATACTAGCGGGAGGAGTAGATACGCAGTATTTT